This T cell receptor beta chain was sequenced during a study of cytomegalovirus exposure and HLA in healthy donors. Study-wide points: A later analysis linked a missense variant in DCLRE1C to the trimming of TCR beta V and J genes. In a later analysis, more than 15,000 TCR beta sequences were associated with HLA alleles at 0.05 false discovery rate. TCR beta sequences reportedly predicted most subjects' HLA-A and HLA-B alleles accurately. The study listed some 160 cytomegalovirus-associated TCR beta chains.

On this clone: The antigen is not known.

Germline V gene sequence: CDR1 SGDLS, CDR2 YYNGEE. Losses at the gene ends were 2 bases for V and 9 bases for J; bases not matched to a gene: 5. The CDR3 totals 15 residues. 60 Vbeta and 13 Jbeta primers were used in PCR. Assay: immunoSEQ multiplex PCR; the TCRdb copy retains only in-frame clones and omits some. The table includes 100,000 to 150,000 clones, less than 90% detected once. This receptor was obtained from a man between 18 and 35 years old in good health and CMV-seropositive. The chain carries TRBV9 and TRBJ2-1; 13 bases are a match to TRBD2. Sequencing used PBMCs. Here the CDR3 reads CASSVTSGGASEQFF. The CDR3 coding sequence is TGTGCCAGCAGCGTTACTAGCGGGGGGGCCTCTGAGCAGTTCTTC.